This TCR beta chain was sequenced for a study of T-cell reconstitution after alpha-beta-depleted transplantation in children. Broader study findings: There were reportedly several hundred expanded graft clones from which alpha-beta T cells came about two months after transplant. Some patients owed their high day-60 TCRbeta diversity to surviving recipient T cells and thymic progenitors. T-cell counts and diversity at one year following transplant were attributed mainly to newly produced T cells.

This CDR3 region has 18 residues. The germline V gene has CDR1 DFQATT and CDR2 SNEGSKA (reference sequence). With 0 bases clipped from V and 3 bases from J, the junction kept 11 bases outside the gene matches. Library preparation (for TCRbeta) was performed with unique molecular identifiers. TCRdb recomputed calls from the PCR reads with MiXCR, one row per CDR3 protein. Of some 830,000 distinct CDR3 sequences listed, approximately 15% were seen once; the top ten hold around 4.5%. A word on this clonotype: Its antigen is unidentified.

The input for sequencing was PBMCs, mostly from graft donor cells, taken 360 days after TCRalphabeta/CD19-depleted stem cell transplant. The rearrangement uses TRBV20-1 and TRBJ2-5; 12 positions match TRBD2. The receptor's source is a male patient between 10 and 17 years old who had a stem cell transplant for acute lymphoblastic leukemia, so the T cells may come from the graft donor. The CDR3 loop reads CSARDSWLAGGFKETQYF. The CDR3 nucleotides read TGCAGTGCTAGAGATTCTTGGCTAGCGGGAGGGTTTAAAGAGACCCAGTACTTC.